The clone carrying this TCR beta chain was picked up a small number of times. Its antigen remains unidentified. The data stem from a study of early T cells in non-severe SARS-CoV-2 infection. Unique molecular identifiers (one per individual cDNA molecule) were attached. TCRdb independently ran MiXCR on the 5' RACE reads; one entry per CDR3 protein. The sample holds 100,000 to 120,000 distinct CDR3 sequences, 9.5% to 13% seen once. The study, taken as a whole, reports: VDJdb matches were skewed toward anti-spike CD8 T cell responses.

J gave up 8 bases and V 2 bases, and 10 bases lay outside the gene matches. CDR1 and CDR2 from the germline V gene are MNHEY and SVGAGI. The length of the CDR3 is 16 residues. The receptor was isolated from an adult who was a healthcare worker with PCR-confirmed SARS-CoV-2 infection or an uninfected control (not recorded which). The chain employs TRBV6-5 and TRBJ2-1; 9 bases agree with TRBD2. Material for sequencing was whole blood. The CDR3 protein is CASSYRISGRLDEQFF. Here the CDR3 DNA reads TGTGCCAGCAGTTACCGAATCAGCGGGAGGCTTGATGAGCAGTTCTTC.